This paragraph reports one T cell receptor (beta chain). This clonotype appeared a few times. It lacks a known antigen. No much larger clone is present one base from it, and per-base qualities are unavailable. This sample stems from a study of T cells in Graves' hyperthyroidism and ophthalmopathy (dated by TCRdb to between 2017 and 2020). For context, the study as a whole: Peripheral blood was collected at initial diagnosis, before any treatment. In addition, the study compared T-cell repertoires in thyroid tissue and in blood from six Graves' hyperthyroidism patients. According to the paper, TCR Vbeta CDR3 sequencing was carried out on approximately 140 peripheral blood samples, which came from over 40 ophthalmopathy, roughly 75 hyperthyroidism and approximately 17 progressor patients. To identify distinguishing TCR V-J signatures, a discovery cohort of 90 to 100 patients was used, comprising 43 with Graves' ophthalmopathy and around 57 with stable Graves' hyperthyroidism. The 85 to 100 discovery patients were randomly split 7:3 into training and test sets. Prospective prediction of ophthalmopathy was tested in an independent validation cohort of 18 to 20 hyperthyroidism patients and some 17 patients who later progressed to ophthalmopathy. Once sampling was done, hyperthyroidism patients were given methimazole at a starting dose of 30 mg daily, whereas ophthalmopathy patients were given high-dose intravenous methylprednisolone. General conclusions and limits of the study: Most expanded thyroid clonotypes (frequency above 0.001) were also detected in blood, a finding suggesting that blood repertoires may reflect thyroid immune responses. In validation, the model predicted progression to ophthalmopathy a median of roughly 6.5 months before onset, with about 64% sensitivity and more than 72% specificity. A model built on a 13 V-J signature distinguished ophthalmopathy from stable hyperthyroidism, reaching roughly 88% sensitivity and 81% to 83% specificity in cross-validation and 80%/75% in testing. Sample size was not statistically predetermined, and blinding of investigators to group allocation was not performed.

The CDR3 has 14 amino acids, counting the end cysteine and phenylalanine. CDR3 DNA is the only sequence kept; it has 42 bases, read in frame from the first base. CDR1 and CDR2 were assigned from the germline V gene as SQVTM and ANQGSEA. V lost 7 bases and J lost 14 bases, and the count of bases not matched to a germline gene is 11. Amplification of TCR beta CDR3 regions was carried out from RNA transcripts. A first-round RT-PCR of the TCR CDR3 used the HTBI primer set with the Qiagen OneStep RT-PCR kit. Libraries were constructed in a second round of multiplex PCR, after which size selection and purification were performed. Paired-end sequencing of the libraries was performed with 100 bp reads on an Illumina HiSeq2000. On the authors' methods: Raw data were processed with SOAPnuke, discarding reads with adapters, uncalled bases, mean Phred below 15, or no exact constant-primer or identifier match. High-quality paired reads were merged using COPE v1.2.5, and each unique nucleotide sequence was defined as a clonotype. Clonotypes were aligned to IMGT TRBV, TRBD and TRBJ reference segments using MiTCR v1.1. Only V-J combinations with frequency above 0.0001, covering about 99% of repertoires, were analysed. The TCS score was defined as F50 (clonal expansion) divided by E x V (chaos), with BLOSUM62-based TCRdist calculated between CDR3 peptides within each V-J. Welch's t-statistics and random forest reduced fewer than 550 V-J features to roughly 13, which were used in a naive Bayes classifier (R e1071). The public reads were reprocessed in TCRdb via fastp at Q25 and MiXCR, keeping in-frame beta chains. Identical CDR3 protein sequences are pooled into one entry, listed with their most common genes and DNA. TCRdb's processing, not the authors' own work, is the source of the V and J calls. This sample holds approximately 210,000 distinct CDR3 sequences; over 15% were observed only once. The ten largest clones represent approximately 46% of the sample.

Stable Graves' hyperthyroidism was defined as the absence of progression to ophthalmopathy over 18 months of follow-up. Hyperthyroidism patients were aged 18 to 65 years and newly diagnosed, with disease duration of less than 2 months. The study excluded patients with uncontrolled infections, other autoimmune diseases, pregnancy or lactation. Diagnoses relied on clinical symptoms, serum thyroxine and TRAb, thyroid ultrasound and orbital computed tomography. PBMCs were isolated from more than 8 ml of fresh peripheral blood by Ficoll-Paque density gradient centrifugation. Total RNA was extracted with Trizol reagent, and quality was checked on an Agilent 2100 Bioanalyzer.

The sequenced sample was blood. This clonotype was obtained from a man between 50 and 59 years old with Graves' hyperthyroidism. The chain joins TRBV29-1 to TRBJ2-1, and 16 bases in between align with TRBD2. In nucleotide form, the sequence is TGCAGCGCCGGGGGACTAGCGGGAGGGCCGATGGAGTTCTTC. Its product reads: CSAGGLAGGPMEFF.